The clone carrying this T cell receptor beta chain was seen only once. Data came from immunoSEQ multiplex PCR; TCRdb stores just in-frame clones and leaves some out. Of about 50,000 clones listed, around 93% were seen once; the top ten hold about 10%. Germline values: CDR1 LNHNV, CDR2 YYDKDF (reference sequence). Trimming at V came to 3 bases and at J to 7 bases, leaving 5 bases not matched to a gene. The CDR3 extends over 14 amino acids. This sample stems from a study of T cell changes during pregnancy in multiple sclerosis. The rearrangement links TRBV15 to TRBJ1-5; TRBD1 matches 8 bases. This clonotype originated in a female donor with multiple sclerosis, enrolled in a pregnancy study. The sample in question was CD8+ T cells from peripheral blood mononuclear cells, obtained after pregnancy. The CDR3 DNA reads TGTGCCACCAGCAGGAGACAGGGGACCCAGCCCCAGCATTTT. This translates into CATSRRQGTQPQHF. Full variable domain (missing parts from reference TRBV15 and TRBJ1-5): DAMVIQNPRYQVTQFGKPVTLSCSQTLNHNVMYWYQQKSSQAPKLLFHYYDKDFNNEADTPDNFQSRRPNTSFCFLDIRSPGLGDTAMYLCATSRRQGTQPQHFGDGTRLSIL.